This TCR beta chain was sequenced in a study of post-analysis software for immune sequencing data. The authors incorporated unique molecular identifiers into the TCR beta cDNA libraries. In TCRdb, the PCR reads were re-called with MiXCR into one record per CDR3 protein. This table holds about 460,000 distinct CDR3 sequences, roughly 45% found once. Specimen: blood. The receptor was derived from a girl under 18 with multiple sclerosis.

This chain's CDR3 is CASSLPSGLPGYTF. The CDR3 DNA reads as TGCGCCAGCAGCTTACCTTCGGGGCTCCCTGGCTACACCTTC. The chain employs TRBV5-1 and TRBJ1-2; the D gene is possibly TRBD1 (5 bases). This CDR3 contains 14 residues. CDR1 is SGHRS, CDR2 YFSETQ, per germline. V was pared by 2 bases and J by 7 bases, with 15 bases between.